A selection of T cell receptor beta chains follows, all from one sample in a study of T cell responses to AZD1222 COVID-19 vaccine. Generated by immunoSEQ multiplex PCR, the TCRdb table keeps only in-frame clones and is missing some. The data show 90,000 to 120,000 clones, with 70% to 90% seen just once and roughly 3% held by the top ten. The source material was peripheral blood, sampled on day 0 of AZD1222 vaccination. The receptors derive from an adult in good health. Both conserved end residues are part of each CDR3. The order of the fields is D gene, V gene, J gene, clone size, CDR3 DNA, CDR3 protein. A D gene is named only where the DNA matches it firmly. Rows may omit the clone size; those that give it use once, few, many or a size class.

>TRBD1|TRBV5-1|TRBJ1-4|-
TGCGCCAGCAGCTCGGACAGGGGGGGAGAAAAACTGTTTTTT
CASSSDRGGEKLFF
>-|TRBV5-5|TRBJ1-1|-
TGTGCCAGCAGCTTGCGTCCGGATTCGAACACTGAAGCTTTCTTT
CASSLRPDSNTEAFF
>TRBD2|TRBV30|TRBJ2-1|-
TGTGCCTGGAGTGGCCCAAGGGGACGGGAGGACAATGAGCAGTTCTTC
CAWSGPRGREDNEQFF
>-|TRBV15|TRBJ2-2|-
TGTGCCACCAGCAGAGATGCGTTTGGGACATTCACCGGGGAGCTGTTTTTT
CATSRDAFGTFTGELFF
>-|TRBV5-6|TRBJ1-2|-
TGTGCCAGCAGCTTCCTTAACAGGGAAGGGTTCTATGGCTACACCTTC
CASSFLNREGFYGYTF
>-|TRBV3-1/TRBV3-2|TRBJ1-6|once
TGTGCCAGCAGCCAAGCCTGGGGGGGGAGCTCCTATAATTCACCCCTCCACTTT
CASSQAWGGSSYNSPLHF
>-|TRBV6-5|TRBJ1-1|-
TGTGCCAGCAGTTACTCGAGAGGGCGGGGCAACACTGAAGCTTTCTTT
CASSYSRGRGNTEAFF
>-|TRBV7-9|TRBJ1-1|-
TGTGCCAGCAGCTTCAGGACCACTGAAGCTTTCTTT
CASSFRTTEAFF
>-|TRBV28|TRBJ2-3|-
TGTGCCAGCAGCTGGACTTCGGATGCGCAGTATTTT
CASSWTSDAQYF
>TRBD1|TRBV6-5|TRBJ1-3|-
TGTGCCAGTGGACAGGGCGGGTACACCATATATTTT
CASGQGGYTIYF